These 16 T cell receptor beta chains came from one sample sequenced in a study of cytomegalovirus exposure and HLA in healthy donors. Only in-frame clones appear in the TCRdb table, and some are missing; sequencing was by immunoSEQ multiplex PCR. The sample carries 50,000 to 65,000 clones, approximately 89% recorded once. The source material was PBMCs. These receptors originate from a woman younger than 35 in good health and CMV-seropositive.

The J gene is TRBJ2-1, the V gene TRBV10-2; the D gene is possibly TRBD2 (5 bases). V lost 5 bases, J lost 10 bases, and 9 bases lay in between. This CDR3 comprises 11 residues. CDR1 is WSHSY and CDR2 is SAAADI in the germline V gene. The CDR3 coding sequence is TGCGCCAGCAGTTTAGAGGGCGAGCAGTTCTTC. Amino acid sequence: CASSLEGEQFF.

The chain carries TRBV28 and TRBJ2-2; TRBD1 matches 7 bases. This CDR3 has 16 amino acids. V trimming: 5 bases; J trimming: 6 bases; junction bases outside the gene matches: 12. Germline CDR1 MDHEN, CDR2 SYDVKM. The CDR3 bases are TGTGCCAGCAGTCGCCCATTAATACAGGGGCCCGGGGAGCTGTTTTTT. This translates into CASSRPLIQGPGELFF. The entire variable domain, with the rest obtained from reference TRBV28 and TRBJ2-2, is as follows: DVKVTQSSRYLVKRTGEKVFLECVQDMDHENMFWYRQDPGLGLRLIYFSYDVKMKEKGDIPEGYSVSREKKERFSLILESASTNQTSMYLCASSRPLIQGPGELFFGEGSRLTVL.

The chain has TRBV6-6 and TRBJ1-2, with TRBD1 identical over 9 bases. After removal of 6 bases from V and 6 bases from J, the junction contained 5 bases not matched to a gene. Germline CDR1 MNHNY, CDR2 SVGAGI (reference sequence). CDR3 size: 13 residues. The CDR3 sequence: CASREQGANGYTF. CDR3 coding DNA: TGTGCCAGCAGGGAACAGGGGGCGAATGGCTACACCTTC.

This clone was detected only once. V is TRBV7-6 and J is TRBJ1-3, with D possibly matching TRBD1 (5 bases). CDR3 length: 14 residues. V gave up 4 bases and J gave up 11 bases, with 18 bases separating them. Germline assignment: CDR1 SGHVS and CDR2 FNYEAQ. The CDR3 DNA reads TGTGCCAGCAGCTGGCGGGGCCGGGAGGCCCCCATATATTTT. Encoded protein: CASSWRGREAPIYF.

The V gene is TRBV6-5, the J gene TRBJ1-6, with 7 bases that match TRBD1. There are 14 residues in the CDR3. Per germline, CDR1 MNHEY and CDR2 SVGAGI. With 2 bases clipped from V and 9 bases from J, the junction kept 4 bases outside the gene matches. CDR3 region: CASSYLQGSSPLHF. The CDR3 nucleotides read TGTGCCAGCAGTTACCTACAGGGGAGTTCACCCCTCCACTTT.

The chain couples TRBV4-3 to TRBJ2-2; tentatively, D is TRBD2 (6 bases). The V gene lost 0 bases and the J gene lost 6 bases, with 11 bases spanning the gap. The CDR3 length is 15 residues. Germline assignment: CDR1 LGHNA and CDR2 YSLEER. CDR3 bases: TGCGCCAGCAGCCAAGACGGGGGTAGCTCCGGGGAGCTGTTTTTT. Its translation: CASSQDGGSSGELFF.

This chain joins TRBV27 and TRBJ1-1; no reliable D call. Germline V gives CDR1 MNHEY, CDR2 SMNVEV (reference sequence). V gave up 3 bases and J gave up 4 bases, with 12 bases separating them. CDR3 size: 14 residues. The CDR3 reads CASSFRARGTEAFF. The CDR3, as DNA: TGTGCCAGCAGTTTCCGGGCACGGGGCACTGAAGCTTTCTTT.

The V and J genes are TRBV7-9 and TRBJ1-2, with D tentatively TRBD1 (6 bases). Trimming stripped 3 bases from V and 4 bases from J, with 9 bases between. The length of the CDR3 is 13 residues. Germline V CDR1 and CDR2: SEHNR, FQNEAQ (reference sequence). The CDR3 loop reads CASSFEQGYGYTF. CDR3 nucleotide sequence: TGTGCCAGCAGCTTCGAACAGGGCTATGGCTACACCTTC.

The rearrangement joins TRBV27 to TRBJ2-5; TRBD1 matches at 8 bases. V lost 8 bases and J lost 3; bases outside the gene matches: 8. The CDR3 is 14 residues long. Germline CDR1 is MNHEY and CDR2 is SMNVEV (reference sequence). The CDR3 sequence is CASGVDRGEETQYF. The CDR3 region has the DNA TGTGCCAGCGGAGTAGACAGGGGCGAAGAGACCCAGTACTTC.

The chain is built from TRBV7-3 and TRBJ1-1; D call uncertain. Trimming left V 4 bases short and J 3 bases short, with 9 bases between. This CDR3 is built from 13 residues. CDR1 SGHTA and CDR2 FQGTGA come from the germline V gene. The CDR3 DNA is TGTGCCAGCAGCTCCGGGAGGGACACTGAAGCTTTCTTT. Amino acid sequence: CASSSGRDTEAFF.

The chain employs TRBV7-9 and TRBJ2-3; no clear D. The CDR3 has 12 residues. Germline CDR1 reads SEHNR; CDR2 reads FQNEAQ (reference sequence). Trimming stripped 8 bases from V and 1 base from J, with 7 bases between. The CDR3 loop reads CASSRGTDTQYF. The CDR3 nucleotides read TGTGCCAGCTCTCGCGGCACAGATACGCAGTATTTT. Looking up the rest from reference TRBV7-9 and TRBJ2-3 gives the full variable domain: DTGVSQNPRHKITKRGQNVTFRCDPISEHNRLYWYRQTLGQGPEFLTYFQNEAQLEKSRLLSDRFSAERPKGSFSTLEIQRTEQGDSAMYLCASSRGTDTQYFGPGTRLTVL.

The genes are TRBV6-5 and TRBJ2-5, with 10 bases fitting TRBD1. Looked up from germline, CDR1 is MNHEY and CDR2 is SVGAGI. The CDR3 loop spans 15 amino acids. V lost 2 bases and J lost 5; bases outside the gene matches: 5. The CDR3 coding sequence is TGTGCCAGCAGTTACCGGGACAGGGGCGGGGAGACCCAGTACTTC. Translation gives CASSYRDRGGETQYF.

In this sample, this clone turned up a few times. The chain links TRBV2 to TRBJ1-6; perhaps TRBD1 as D (6 bases). This CDR3 contains 14 residues. Germline assignment: CDR1 SNHLY and CDR2 FYNNEI. Trimming shortened V by 4 bases and J by 8 bases, and 12 bases separated the two germline ends. This chain's CDR3 is CASSVQGVHSPLHF. The CDR3 DNA reads TGTGCCAGCAGTGTACAGGGAGTTCATTCACCCCTCCACTTT.

This chain links TRBV19 with TRBJ2-4, with D possibly matching TRBD2 (6 bases). Trimming took off 4 bases at V and 14 bases at J, with 12 bases between the two ends. This CDR3 has 11 residues. From germline, CDR1 is LNHDA and CDR2 SQIVND (reference sequence). Written as DNA, the CDR3 is TGTGCCAGTAGTACGGGGGATATCGAGTACTTC. Its protein product is CASSTGDIEYF.

The chain is built from TRBV28 and TRBJ1-5, with D perhaps TRBD1 (6 bases). V gave up 2 bases and J gave up 4 bases, with 12 bases separating them. The CDR3 extends over 15 amino acids. CDR1 and CDR2 from the germline V gene are MDHEN and SYDVKM. As DNA, the CDR3 is TGTGCCAGCAGTTTACCACAGGGAAGGAATCAGCCCCAGCATTTT. Amino acids: CASSLPQGRNQPQHF. The complete variable domain, with remaining parts taken from reference TRBV28 and TRBJ1-5, reads DVKVTQSSRYLVKRTGEKVFLECVQDMDHENMFWYRQDPGLGLRLIYFSYDVKMKEKGDIPEGYSVSREKKERFSLILESASTNQTSMYLCASSLPQGRNQPQHFGDGTRLSIL.

This rearrangement joins TRBV27 to TRBJ1-4; D call uncertain. This CDR3 is built from 15 residues. The V and J ends lost 2 bases and 0 bases respectively, with 7 bases between them. Germline lookup yields CDR1 MNHEY and CDR2 SMNVEV (reference sequence). The CDR3 nucleotides read TGTGCCAGCAGTTTAACAGCTACAACTAATGAAAAACTGTTTTTT. Protein product: CASSLTATTNEKLFF. Full variable domain (missing parts from reference TRBV27 and TRBJ1-4): EAQVTQNPRYLITVTGKKLTVTCSQNMNHEYMSWYRQDPGLGLRQIYYSMNVEVTDKGDVPEGYKVSRKEKRNFPLILESPSPNQTSLYFCASSLTATTNEKLFFGSGTQLSVL.